This T cell receptor beta chain was documented in a study of control samples from healthy donors and cancer patients. Measured with immunoSEQ multiplex PCR; TCRdb has only the in-frame clones, and not every one. The table shows 60,000 to 75,000 clones, with 89% occurring only once. V was shortened by 2 bases and J by 6 bases, with 18 bases between the two germline ends. Germline assignment: CDR1 WNHNN and CDR2 SYGVQD (reference sequence). CDR3 size: 16 residues. Sequenced: PBMCs. This TCR derives from a man aged 55 to 70 with colorectal cancer. The chain combines TRBV10-1 with TRBJ2-3; a weak D match, TRBD1 (6 bases). The CDR3 protein is CASSEGRGRGTDTQYF. The DNA for the CDR3 is TGCGCCAGCAGTGAGGGAAGGGGCAGGGGTACCGATACGCAGTATTTT.